The 12 T cell receptor beta chains given below trace back to one sample, sequenced in a study of blood T cell repertoires in COVID-19. The table came from immunoSEQ multiplex PCR; TCRdb's copy has only in-frame clones and leaves some out. The sample consists of about 200,000 clones, roughly four fifths of them appearing once. Material: peripheral blood. These receptors were obtained from a woman in her 70s with COVID-19, enrolled during active disease.

DNA of the CDR3: TGTGCCACCTACTTAGGGAGCGAGCAGTACTTC. It is translated as CATYLGSEQYF. The rearrangement links TRBV6-5 to TRBJ2-7; TRBD2 is a possible D gene (5 bases). The CDR3 has 11 residues. Trimming took 10 bases from V and 6 from J, leaving 13 bases between them. CDR1 is MNHEY and CDR2 is SVGAGI in the germline V gene.

V gene TRBV7-9 combines with J gene TRBJ1-4; the match to TRBD1 covers 11 bases. After removal of 5 bases from V and 6 bases from J, the junction contained 5 bases not matched to a gene. There are 15 residues in the CDR3. Germline loops: CDR1 SEHNR, CDR2 FQNEAQ (reference sequence). The CDR3 DNA reads as TGTGCCAGCAGCAGAGGGACAGGGGGGCATGAAAAACTGTTTTTT. Translated: CASSRGTGGHEKLFF.

This clone was seen a handful of times. The rearrangement uses TRBV3-1 (or the pseudogene TRBV3-2) and TRBJ2-2, with 13 positions matching TRBD2. Germline V gene lookup returns CDR1 LGHDT and CDR2 YNNKEL (reference sequence). Trimming removed 3 bases from V and 3 bases from J; junction bases left unmatched: 7. The length of the CDR3 is 18 residues. The CDR3 is CASSHRGTSGTYTGELFF. The CDR3 coding sequence is TGTGCCAGCAGCCACCGTGGGACTAGCGGGACGTACACCGGGGAGCTGTTTTTT.

V is TRBV24-1 and J is TRBJ2-1; 9 nucleotides agree with TRBD2. Looked up from germline, CDR1 is KGHDR and CDR2 is SFDVKD. With V trimmed by 3 bases and J by 16 bases, 12 bases remained unmatched. CDR3 length: 14 residues. CDR3: CATSDHSAGGRRFF. CDR3 DNA sequence: TGTGCCACCAGTGATCACTCAGCGGGAGGCCGTCGATTCTTC.

This chain links TRBV5-4 with TRBJ2-5, with 7 bases fitting TRBD1. J gave up 2 bases and V 0 bases, and 7 bases lay outside the gene matches. Germline CDR1 and CDR2: SGHNT and YYREEE (reference sequence). This CDR3 is 16 amino acids long. CDR3 region: CASSLGRRGQQETQYF. The CDR3 DNA reads as TGTGCCAGCAGCTTGGGTCGCCGGGGACAGCAAGAGACCCAGTACTTC.

The chain uses TRBV25-1 and TRBJ2-1, with 8 positions matching TRBD2. Germline loops: CDR1 MGHDK, CDR2 SYGVNS. Trimming took 3 bases from V and 2 from J; bases not matched to a gene: 9. CDR3 length: 17 residues. CDR3 protein: CASSEWTGGPAYNEQFF. In DNA, the CDR3 is TGTGCCAGCAGTGAGTGGACGGGAGGGCCAGCCTACAATGAGCAGTTCTTC.

Concerning this clone: This may be a read error, as it is one base from a much larger clone. The chain joins TRBV14 to TRBJ1-1; unclear D gene. Germline CDR1 reads SGHDN; CDR2 reads FVKESK. The CDR3 loop spans 14 amino acids. V lost 1 base and J lost 9, with 15 bases in between. The CDR3 DNA follows: TGTGCCAGCAGCCAAGGATTCCGGTTGTCTAAAGCTTTCTTT. Translated: CASSQGFRLSKAFF.

The V call is TRBV24-1, the J call TRBJ2-1, with D possibly matching TRBD1 (7 bases). V lost 7 bases, J lost 10 bases, and 19 bases lay in between. The CDR3 covers 14 residues. Germline lookup yields CDR1 KGHDR and CDR2 SFDVKD. The CDR3: CATRGQAPGGEQFF. In DNA, the CDR3 is TGTGCCACCAGAGGACAGGCCCCCGGGGGAGAGCAGTTCTTC.

V usage is TRBV27 and J usage is TRBJ2-3; D is undetermined. V shed 0 bases and J shed 3 bases, with 10 bases lying between them. This CDR3 is 15 amino acids long. Germline CDR1 MNHEY, CDR2 SMNVEV (reference sequence). CDR3 nucleotides: TGTGCCAGCAGTTTATCGGGCGCTTATACAGATACGCAGTATTTT. It is translated as CASSLSGAYTDTQYF.

This chain uses TRBV5-6 with TRBJ2-7; D remains unclear. The CDR3 is 18 amino acids. The ends were cut back, 0 bases at V and 1 base at J, with 20 bases in the middle. Germline loops: CDR1 SGHDT, CDR2 YYEEEE. CDR3 DNA sequence: TGTGCCAGCAGCTTGGGGTTCTTCGGCGTCCCCAGGTCCTACGAGCAGTACTTC. As protein: CASSLGFFGVPRSYEQYF.

The chain joins TRBV5-1 to TRBJ1-6; D unclear. Germline lookup yields CDR1 SGHRS and CDR2 YFSETQ. The CDR3 consists of 12 residues. The V and J ends lost 0 bases and 8 bases respectively, with 3 bases between them. As DNA, the CDR3 is TGCGCCAGCAGCTTGGGCGATTCACCCCTCCACTTT. Protein product: CASSLGDSPLHF. The variable domain in full, completed from reference TRBV5-1 and TRBJ1-6, reads KAGVTQTPRYLIKTRGQQVTLSCSPISGHRSVSWYQQTPGQGLQFLFEYFSETQRNKGNFPGRFSGRQFSNSRSEMNVSTLELGDSALYLCASSLGDSPLHFGNGTRLTVT.

V and J are TRBV5-4 and TRBJ2-7; D might be TRBD1 (6 bases). V lost 2 bases and J lost 0, with 12 bases in between. The CDR3 has 15 amino acids. Germline V lookup: CDR1 SGHNT, CDR2 YYREEE (reference sequence). CDR3 DNA: TGTGCCAGCAGCTTTAACACAGGGAGCTCCTACGAGCAGTACTTC. Protein sequence: CASSFNTGSSYEQYF.